This T cell receptor (beta chain) originates from a study of T cells after yellow fever vaccination. A few counts support this clonotype. Its specificity is unknown. A much larger clone is a single base away; this may be a read error. A process of 5'RACE template switching, which added a universal primer site and UMIs, was used to make TCR cDNA. TCRdb independently ran MiXCR on the 5' RACE reads; one entry per CDR3 protein. The data show 120,000 or so distinct CDR3 sequences, 15% seen once. In germline, CDR1 is LGHDT, CDR2 YNNKEL (reference sequence). The CDR3 is 14 residues long. Findings and caveats of the study: Booster sampling recovered most clones from primary vaccination (96% CD4, roughly 88% CD8).

This chain connects TRBV3-1 to TRBJ2-3; no definite D call. The receptor comes from a man younger than 30 who received the YFV17D yellow fever vaccine. The specimen was CD8+ T cells sorted from PBMCs, collected 5 days after the yellow fever booster vaccination. CDR3 loop: CVSSQEILADTQYF. The CDR3, as DNA: TGTGTCAGCAGCCAAGAAATACTGGCAGATACGCAGTATTTT.